The 21 T cell receptor beta chains below were found in one sample sequenced in a study of beta chain features in type 1 diabetes (dated by TCRdb to 2017 to 2018). Libraries were built with the immunoSEQ multiplex PCR assay. All of the isolated RNA was reverse transcribed with the High Capacity cDNA Reverse Transcription Kit, so expressed TCRB transcripts were sequenced. TCRdb carries this immuneACCESS record with in-frame sequences only. Its versions omit some clonotypes, under half of them owing to an unresolved V gene in the studies checked, with the rest unexplained. The sample profile shows under 250,000 clones; 12% to 15% of them were found once. The ten largest account for about 0.026% of the sample. The material sequenced was naive CD4+ T cells from blood. According to the study, the label for this sample's cell subset or site signals: true naive CD4+ T cells. These receptors all stem from a woman aged 35 to 49 in good health.

This clone was picked up a small number of times. The gene calls are TRBV27 and TRBJ2-7, with TRBD1 identical over 7 bases. This CDR3 comprises 17 residues. Germline-derived CDR1 and CDR2 are MNHEY and SMNVEV (reference sequence). With V trimmed by 6 bases and J by 3 bases, 17 bases remained unmatched. CDR3 in DNA: TGTGCCAGCAGCACGATGACAGGGAACTCAGGGTACTACGAGCAGTACTTC. Protein product: CASSTMTGNSGYYEQYF.

V gene TRBV9 combines with J gene TRBJ1-1, with D unresolved. The CDR3 is made up of 13 amino acids. The V end was cut by 0 bases, the J end by 11 bases, with 14 bases between. CDR1 and CDR2 from the germline V gene are SGDLS and YYNGEE. The CDR3 spells CASSVATEGEAFF. The CDR3 bases are TGTGCCAGCAGCGTAGCTACAGAAGGTGAGGCTTTCTTT.

This clone has just a few counts. The chain employs TRBV25-1 and TRBJ1-6, with TRBD1 identical over 9 bases. The ends lost 5 bases at V and 8 bases at J; junction bases unmatched: 7. Per germline, CDR1 MGHDK and CDR2 SYGVNS. This CDR3 has 15 residues. As DNA, the CDR3 is TGTGCCAGCAGTCTGACCGGGACAGGGCATTCACCCCTCCACTTT. Residues: CASSLTGTGHSPLHF.

The rearrangement links TRBV10-3 to TRBJ2-1; 10 bases map to TRBD1. Per germline, CDR1 ENHRY and CDR2 SYGVKD. V shed 5 bases and J 6 bases; nucleotides not matched to a gene: 7. The CDR3 contains 15 residues. In nucleotides, the CDR3 is TGTGCCATCAGTTATCGGGACAGGGGTCCCAATGAGCAGTTCTTC. Its protein is CAISYRDRGPNEQFF.

The CDR3 nucleotides read TGTGCCAGCAGCTTAGCGGGCAGACTATTCGGCTACACCTTC. Translation: CASSLAGRLFGYTF. The chain is built from TRBV11-2 and TRBJ1-2, with D unresolved. The V gene lost 1 base and the J gene lost 8 bases, with 14 bases spanning the gap. The CDR3 is 14 residues long. The germline V gene encodes CDR1 SGHAT and CDR2 FQNNGV.

This chain uses TRBV7-2 with TRBJ2-1; TRBD2 aligns across 10 bases. The germline CDR1 and CDR2 sequences are SGHTA and FQGNSA. With 5 bases clipped from V and 7 bases from J, the junction kept 11 bases outside the gene matches. The CDR3 is 16 residues long. The CDR3 protein is CASSKRGGGLGNEQFF. CDR3 nucleotide sequence: TGTGCCAGCAGCAAGCGGGGGGGCGGGCTTGGGAATGAGCAGTTCTTC. The full variable domain, with the rest looked up from reference TRBV7-2 and TRBJ2-1, is GAGVSQSPSNKVTEKGKDVELRCDPISGHTALYWYRQSLGQGLEFLIYFQGNSAPDKSGLPSDRFSAERTGGSVSTLTIQRTQQEDSAVYLCASSKRGGGLGNEQFFGPGTRLTVL.

This chain connects TRBV5-1 to TRBJ2-5; D perhaps matches TRBD2 (6 bases). The length of the CDR3 is 13 residues. The germline V gene has CDR1 SGHRS and CDR2 YFSETQ. Trimming shortened V by 5 bases and J by 4 bases, and 12 bases separated the two germline ends. CDR3 DNA sequence: TGCGCCAGCAGGGGACTCCAGCGAGAGACCCAGTACTTC. Protein: CASRGLQRETQYF.

The chain joins TRBV9 to TRBJ2-3, with TRBD2 identical over 15 bases. Germline CDR1 is SGDLS and CDR2 is YYNGEE. The V gene end was trimmed by 3 bases and the J gene end by 5 bases; junction bases not matched to a gene: 4. There are 16 residues in the CDR3. CDR3 in amino acids: CASSGGLAGGQDTQYF. CDR3 in DNA: TGTGCCAGCAGCGGAGGACTAGCGGGGGGGCAAGATACGCAGTATTTT.

The CDR3 bases are TGTGCCAGCAGCGTGGGCACAGGGAGCGGGAACACTGAAGCTTTCTTT. Protein product: CASSVGTGSGNTEAFF. The chain couples TRBV9 to TRBJ1-1; tentatively, D is TRBD1 (6 bases). Germline-derived CDR1 and CDR2 are SGDLS and YYNGEE. The germline V and J ends were trimmed by 2 bases and 1 base, with 15 bases remaining between them. The CDR3 contains 16 residues.

The gene calls are TRBV5-1 and TRBJ2-3; 10 positions match TRBD1. Germline values: CDR1 SGHRS, CDR2 YFSETQ. The J segment lost 5 bases and the V segment lost 7 bases, leaving 7 bases of the junction unmatched. CDR3 length: 14 amino acids. The CDR3 reads CASGRTGGGDTQYF. The CDR3 nucleotides read TGCGCCAGCGGACGGACAGGGGGGGGAGATACGCAGTATTTT. Full variable domain (outside the CDR3, taken from reference TRBV5-1 and TRBJ2-3): KAGVTQTPRYLIKTRGQQVTLSCSPISGHRSVSWYQQTPGQGLQFLFEYFSETQRNKGNFPGRFSGRQFSNSRSEMNVSTLELGDSALYLCASGRTGGGDTQYFGPGTRLTVL.

This clone has only a few counts. The chain joins TRBV10-1 to TRBJ1-6, with 8 bases matching TRBD1. This CDR3 has 13 residues. Germline V CDR1 and CDR2: WNHNN, SYGVQD (reference sequence). Trimming removed 6 bases from V and 8 bases from J; junction bases left unmatched: 3. The CDR3 is CASSGQGDSPLHF. The CDR3 DNA is TGCGCCAGCAGCGGACAGGGCGATTCACCCCTCCACTTT.

This rearrangement joins TRBV19 to TRBJ1-5; no firm D call. The V gene lost 7 bases and the J gene lost 0 bases, with 13 bases spanning the gap. The CDR3 is 15 residues long. Germline loops: CDR1 LNHDA, CDR2 SQIVND (reference sequence). Written as DNA, the CDR3 is TGTGCCAGTACCGCACCCCCCTATAGCAATCAGCCCCAGCATTTT. Its translation is CASTAPPYSNQPQHF.

This clone came up a few times. CDR3 nucleotide sequence: TGTGCCAGCAGTGAAGTGGGGGGAGCTTTCTTT. Its translation is CASSEVGGAFF. This chain uses TRBV2 with TRBJ1-1; maybe TRBD1 (5 bases). Germline CDR1 and CDR2: SNHLY and FYNNEI. CDR3 length equals 11 residues. V was shortened by 1 base and J by 10 bases, with 7 bases between the two germline ends.

The rearrangement links TRBV2 to TRBJ2-1, with D perhaps TRBD1 (7 bases). The CDR3 is 14 amino acids. CDR1 and CDR2 (germline): SNHLY, FYNNEI. Trimming took 8 bases from V and 6 from J, leaving 17 bases between them. For the CDR3, the DNA is TGTGCCAGCCACAGGGGAGGTCCCCTCAATGAGCAGTTCTTC. It codes for CASHRGGPLNEQFF.

This clone appeared a few times. The chain links TRBV5-1 to TRBJ2-4; 7 nucleotides align to TRBD1. The CDR3 length is 17 residues. Germline V CDR1 and CDR2: SGHRS, YFSETQ. Trimming removed 4 bases from V and 0 bases from J; junction bases left unmatched: 10. In DNA form, the CDR3 reads TGCGCCAGCAGCGATAGGACAGGCGGAGTAGCCAAAAACATTCAGTACTTC. It translates to CASSDRTGGVAKNIQYF.

The chain has TRBV5-6 and TRBJ2-3; TRBD1 is a possible D gene (5 bases). CDR3 length: 15 residues. Trimming cost V 3 bases and J 4 bases, with 15 bases left between them. Germline lookup yields CDR1 SGHDT and CDR2 YYEEEE. The CDR3 bases are TGTGCCAGCAGCTCTCGGGTGGGGCTGGCAGATACGCAGTATTTT. It translates to CASSSRVGLADTQYF.

The J gene is TRBJ2-7, the V gene TRBV7-2; D is undetermined. Germline values: CDR1 SGHTA, CDR2 FQGNSA. CDR3 length equals 14 residues. The V gene lost 1 base and the J gene lost 0 bases, with 7 bases spanning the gap. CDR3 coding DNA: TGTGCCAGCAGCTTAGGCCCGAGCTCCTACGAGCAGTACTTC. Amino acid sequence: CASSLGPSSYEQYF.

V is TRBV13 and J is TRBJ1-2, with 7 nucleotides matching TRBD1. The CDR3 is 15 residues long. Trimming took 3 bases from V and 6 from J; bases not matched to a gene: 10. From germline, CDR1 is PRHDT and CDR2 FYEKMQ (reference sequence). The CDR3 bases are TGTGCCAGCAGCTTTGGGACAGCACACCGAGATGGCTACACCTTC. Translating it yields CASSFGTAHRDGYTF.

V and J are TRBV29-1 and TRBJ2-2; D might be TRBD1 (6 bases). The V gene's germline CDR1 is SQVTM and CDR2 ANQGSEA. The CDR3 spans 13 residues. Trimming took 6 bases from V and 2 from J, leaving 10 bases between them. CDR3 DNA sequence: TGCAGCGTCTCGGGACAAAACACCGGGGAGCTGTTTTTT. Translated, it gives CSVSGQNTGELFF.

A few counts support this clone. The V gene is TRBV27, the J gene TRBJ1-1; D is ambiguous. This CDR3 contains 13 residues. The germline CDR1 and CDR2 sequences are MNHEY and SMNVEV (reference sequence). Between the trimmed V and J ends, which lost 3 bases and 1 base, there was a span of 6 bases. CDR3 sequence reads: CASSFLRNTEAFF. The CDR3 bases are TGTGCCAGCAGTTTTCTCCGGAACACTGAAGCTTTCTTT.

CDR3 sequence: CASSQEGQSSGANVLTF. CDR3 sequence (DNA): TGCGCCAGCAGCCAAGAGGGACAAAGCTCTGGGGCCAACGTCCTGACTTTC. The chain is built from TRBV4-1 and TRBJ2-6; possibly TRBD1 for D (6 bases). The V end was cut by 0 bases, the J end by 0 bases, with 9 bases between. CDR1 MGHRA and CDR2 YSYEKL come from the germline V gene. The length of the CDR3 is 17 residues.